Sequencing of this T cell receptor beta chain was carried out in a study of blood T cell repertoires in COVID-19. Which cohort a participant joined came from the clinical history participants gave. Two negative PCRs, clearance, or symptom resolution had been documented for recovered Cohort 3 donors. Repertoires were generated with immunoSEQ multiplex PCR, while TCRdb's copy carries only in-frame clones and drops some. Of approximately 230,000 clones in the sample, about 80% were seen once. In the case of this clone: Other DNA sequences from this sample encode an identical CDR3 as well.

The TCR comes from a man in his forties who had recovered from COVID-19. Specimen: PBMCs or T cells enriched from blood (not recorded which).

DNA for the CDR3: TGTGCCAGCTCACCAGGCGGAAATCAGCCCCAGCATTTT. Amino acids: CASSPGGNQPQHF. V is TRBV18 and J is TRBJ1-5; D gene ambiguous. The germline CDR1 and CDR2 sequences are KGHSH and LQKENI. V was pared by 2 bases and J by 4 bases, with 6 bases between. CDR3 size: 13 residues. The variable domain in full, with the rest retrieved from reference TRBV18 and TRBJ1-5, is NAGVMQNPRHLVRRRGQEARLRCSPMKGHSHVYWYRQLPEEGLKFMVYLQKENIIDESGMPKERFSAEFPKEGPSILRIQQVVRGDSAAYFCASSPGGNQPQHFGDGTRLSIL.